The table lists the clone carrying this T cell receptor (beta chain) with many counts. The sample is drawn from a study of read filtering for tumor transcriptome and immune sequencing. Whole-study context: Revised staging placed roughly eight patients in R-ISS I, about 17 in II, 7 in III.

From 300 to 450 ng of RNA, a library with molecular barcoded alpha/delta and beta/gamma adaptors was made. Each CDR3 protein gets one entry after TCRdb re-called the reads with MiXCR. The sample has 42,000 or so distinct CDR3 sequences, around an eighth seen once; the top ten hold roughly 30%. The germline V gene has CDR1 SQVTM and CDR2 ANQGSEA. The CDR3 runs 9 residues. Sequencing was done on a sample of a population of CD138-negative cells sorted from bone marrow. The V call is TRBV29-1, the J call TRBJ2-5; D ambiguous. This TCR was recovered from a donor aged 40 or older with multiple myeloma. The CDR3 loop reads CTTPKVQYF. The CDR3 region has the DNA TGCACCACCCCCAAGGTCCAGTACTTC. The entire variable domain, with the rest obtained from reference TRBV29-1 and TRBJ2-5, is as follows: SAVISQKPSRDICQRGTSLTIQCQVDSQVTMMFWYRQQPGQSLTLIATANQGSEATYESGFVIDKFPISRPNLTFSTLTVSNMSPEDSSIYLCTTPKVQYFGPGTRLLVL.